This is a list of T cell receptor beta chains from one sample in a study of cytomegalovirus exposure and HLA in healthy donors. Sequencing used immunoSEQ multiplex PCR; TCRdb keeps in-frame clones, though not all of them. The sample contains fewer than 85,000 clones, 75% to 85% of which appear only once. The sequenced sample consisted of PBMCs. These receptor sequences come from a man in his 70s in good health and CMV-seropositive. The CDR3 runs from the conserved cysteine through the conserved F or W. The D gene is left open where the match is weak. Some rows have no size entry. The others give once, few or many, or a class for an expanded clone.

>TRBJ2-5|TRBV7-8|TRBD2|.
TGTGCCAGCAGCCCTGCGGGGGGACGGACCCAGTACTTC
CASSPAGGRTQYF
>TRBJ1-5|TRBV5-8|TRBD1|.
TGTGCCAGCAGCTCGACAGGGGGCAATCAGCCCCAGCATTTT
CASSSTGGNQPQHF
>TRBJ2-3|TRBV28|.|.
TGTGCCAGCACCCAAATCGGGGGGCAGGATACGCAGTATTTT
CASTQIGGQDTQYF
>TRBJ2-7|TRBV25-1|TRBD1|.
TGTGCCAGCAGCGGGACAGGGCGTGGCGAGCAGTACTTC
CASSGTGRGEQYF
>TRBJ2-7|TRBV6-5|TRBD2|.
TGTGCCAGCAGTTACTCGGGGACTAGCGGGGAGCAGTACTTC
CASSYSGTSGEQYF
>TRBJ1-5|TRBV7-2|.|.
TGTGCCAGCAGCTTAGACGGGTTGCAGCCCCAGCATTTT
CASSLDGLQPQHF
>TRBJ2-7|TRBV5-4|TRBD1|.
TGTGCCAGCAGATTACAGGGGAAGACCCCCAACGAGCAGTACTTC
CASRLQGKTPNEQYF
>TRBJ1-2|TRBV19|.|.
TGTGCCAGTCAATCCCGGGACACTTTTCAGGGCTACACCTTC
CASQSRDTFQGYTF
>TRBJ2-7|TRBV7-2|TRBD2|.
TGTGCCAGCAGCTACGACGGGACTAGCGGTAACTACGAGCAGTACTTC
CASSYDGTSGNYEQYF
>TRBJ2-7|TRBV7-6|TRBD2|.
TGTGCCAGCAGCTCTAGCGGGGGGAACTACGAGCAGTACTTC
CASSSSGGNYEQYF
>TRBJ1-1|TRBV7-9|.|.
TGTGCCAGCAGCTTAGTGCCAGGTTTCGCTGAAGCTTTCTTT
CASSLVPGFAEAFF
>TRBJ2-7|TRBV5-1|.|.
TGCGCCAGCAGCTTTCGGGAATCCTACGAGCAGTACTTC
CASSFRESYEQYF
>TRBJ2-6|TRBV2|.|.
TGTGCCAGCAGTGAGCAGGGAGGGGCCAACGTCCTGACTTTC
CASSEQGGANVLTF
>TRBJ1-3|TRBV6-1|.|.
TGTGCCAGCAGGTTTCTACAGGGAAACACCATATATTTT
CASRFLQGNTIYF
>TRBJ2-3|TRBV11-2|.|.
TGTGCCAGCAGCCCCCCTACAGATACGCAGTATTTT
CASSPPTDTQYF
>TRBJ2-6|TRBV7-3|TRBD1|.
TGTGCCAGCAGCCGTCCGGGACAGGGGGCGCGCGGGGCCAACGTCCTGACTTTC
CASSRPGQGARGANVLTF
>TRBJ2-5|TRBV11-2|TRBD2|.
TGTGCCAGCAGCTTAGATGCGGCGATAGCGGGACGAAAGGAGACCCAGTACTTC
CASSLDAAIAGRKETQYF
>TRBJ2-1|TRBV12-5|.|.
TGTGCTAGTGGTTTGGAACCGGGGGTCTACAATGAGCAGTTCTTC
CASGLEPGVYNEQFF
>TRBJ2-1|TRBV7-9|TRBD2|.
TGTGCCAGCAGCTTTTTAACTAGCGGGGACAATGAGCAGTTCTTC
CASSFLTSGDNEQFF
>TRBJ2-7|TRBV18|TRBD2|.
TGTGCCAGCTCAGTTGAAGCGGGATTCTCCTACGAGCAGTACTTC
CASSVEAGFSYEQYF
>TRBJ1-1|TRBV5-1|TRBD1|few
TGCGCCAGCAGCCACGGACAGGGATTGAACACTGAAGCTTTCTTT
CASSHGQGLNTEAFF
>TRBJ2-7|TRBV9|TRBD2|.
TGTGCCAGCAGCTATACTAGCGCCTCCTACGAGCAGTACTTC
CASSYTSASYEQYF
>TRBJ1-2|TRBV6-5|TRBD1|.
TGTGCCAGCAGTTCACCCGGGACAGCTAACTATGGCTACACCTTC
CASSSPGTANYGYTF
>TRBJ2-5|TRBV4-1|.|.
TGCGCCAGCAGCCACCAACAGGGTGGCGGAAAAGAGACCCAGTACTTC
CASSHQQGGGKETQYF
>TRBJ1-2|TRBV10-1|TRBD1|once
TGCGCCAGCACCCAGGGGGCTTTCTATGGCTACACCTTC
CASTQGAFYGYTF
>TRBJ1-5|TRBV6-6|TRBD1|.
TGTGCCAGCAGCCTAGGACAGGGGCCTCAGCCCCAGCATTTT
CASSLGQGPQPQHF
>TRBJ2-7|TRBV10-3|.|.
TGTGCCATCAGTGCTCCACCCGGGAACTCCTACGAGCAGTACTTC
CAISAPPGNSYEQYF
>TRBJ2-2|TRBV6-6|TRBD1|.
TGTGCCAGCAGGGGTGGAACAGGGGGTATCGGGGAGCTGTTTTTT
CASRGGTGGIGELFF
>TRBJ2-7|TRBV2|TRBD2|.
TGTGCCAGCAGGAAGACGACCGCGGGGGAGGGCGAGCAGTACTTC
CASRKTTAGEGEQYF
>TRBJ2-1|TRBV7-9|TRBD1|once
TGTGCCAGCAGCTTGGGACAGGGGACGAATGAGCAGTTCTTC
CASSLGQGTNEQFF
>TRBJ1-2|TRBV5-1|.|.
TGCGCCAGCAGCAACACAGCCTCTAACTATGGCTACACCTTC
CASSNTASNYGYTF
>TRBJ2-7|TRBV6-6|TRBD1|.
TGTGCCAGCACCCGGACAGGATCCTACGAGCAGTACTTC
CASTRTGSYEQYF
>TRBJ1-6|TRBV6-5|TRBD1|.
TGTGCCAGCAGTTACGGGACAGGGGGTAGTAATTCACCCCTCCACTTT
CASSYGTGGSNSPLHF
>TRBJ2-7|TRBV5-1|TRBD1|.
TGCGCCAGCGACCCGGGACAGGGGATTGGGTACGAGCAGTACTTC
CASDPGQGIGYEQYF
>TRBJ1-1|TRBV18|.|.
TGTGCCACCCAACAGGGAGCGAGCACTGAAGCTTTCTTT
CATQQGASTEAFF
>TRBJ2-3|TRBV7-2|.|.
TGTGCCAGCAGCCCCAAGGGGCGTGTCCCCACAGATACGCAGTATTTT
CASSPKGRVPTDTQYF
>TRBJ2-3|TRBV21-1|.|.
TGTGCCAGCAGCAAAGCGCCTAGCGGGAGCACAGATACGCAGTATTTT
CASSKAPSGSTDTQYF
>TRBJ1-1|TRBV5-1|.|.
TGCGCCAGCAGCTTGGAGTTCGGGAACACTGAAGCTTTCTTT
CASSLEFGNTEAFF
>TRBJ1-5|TRBV10-3|TRBD1|.
TGTGCCATCAGTGAGTCTCGAGGGGGCGGCAATCAGCCCCAGCATTTT
CAISESRGGGNQPQHF
>TRBJ2-7|TRBV7-2|TRBD1|.
TGTGCCAGCATCCCGGGACAGGGGGCCCGGGAGCAGTACTTC
CASIPGQGAREQYF